This TCR beta chain was obtained from a study of T cell changes during pregnancy in multiple sclerosis. Sequencing was performed with immunoSEQ multiplex PCR; in TCRdb, only in-frame clones are kept and a portion is missing. The repertoire holds more than 80,000 clones, with about 90% as singletons. Germline V gives CDR1 MNHEY, CDR2 SMNVEV (reference sequence). CDR3 length: 18 residues. The trim removed 10 bases at V and 8 bases at J, leaving 27 bases unmatched. The sample consisted of peripheral blood, taken after pregnancy. The chain combines TRBV27 with TRBJ1-2; 8 positions agree with TRBD1. This TCR was recovered from a female donor with multiple sclerosis, enrolled in a pregnancy study. This CDR3 reads CATRRPVGRGQGERGYTF. The CDR3 bases are TGTGCCACCAGACGTCCTGTTGGCAGGGGGCAAGGGGAAAGGGGCTACACCTTC.